This is a list of T cell receptor beta chains from one sample in a study of blood T cell repertoires in COVID-19. The assay was immunoSEQ multiplex PCR, and TCRdb's table has in-frame clones only and misses some. The table includes more than 95,000 clones, approximately 85% detected once. Source material: peripheral blood. Every receptor here comes from a human donor in a cohort sampled during active COVID-19. Both conserved end residues are trimmed from each CDR3. The D gene is left open where the match is weak.

V gene: TRBV19; D gene: TRBD2; J gene: TRBJ2-7; CDR3 protein: ASSTLGTSYEQY
V gene: TRBV27; D gene: -; J gene: TRBJ1-6; CDR3 protein: ASSFLVHNSPLH
V gene: TRBV21-1; D gene: -; J gene: TRBJ1-5; CDR3 protein: ASSIGQGCVGNQPQH
V gene: TRBV6-2/TRBV6-3; D gene: TRBD1; J gene: TRBJ2-5; CDR3 protein: ASSRTGGPETQY
V gene: TRBV6-4; D gene: TRBD1; J gene: TRBJ1-1; CDR3 protein: ASRGGQLNTEAF
V gene: TRBV11-2; D gene: TRBD2; J gene: TRBJ2-1; CDR3 protein: ASSLRSAGEGWAYNEQF
V gene: TRBV21-1; D gene: -; J gene: TRBJ1-1; CDR3 protein: ASSKYPGDTEAF
V gene: TRBV5-4; D gene: -; J gene: TRBJ2-5; CDR3 protein: ASSSGGYQETQY
V gene: TRBV29-1; D gene: -; J gene: TRBJ2-3; CDR3 protein: SVDRAKGDTQY
V gene: TRBV5-1; D gene: TRBD1; J gene: TRBJ1-5; CDR3 protein: ASSFTGDSNQPQH
V gene: TRBV6-5; D gene: -; J gene: TRBJ1-1; CDR3 protein: ASSYGTTEAF
V gene: TRBV14; D gene: -; J gene: TRBJ2-7; CDR3 protein: ASSQLLGANMIEQY
V gene: TRBV28; D gene: -; J gene: TRBJ1-3; CDR3 protein: ASSLRTNALGNTIY
V gene: TRBV7-6; D gene: TRBD2; J gene: TRBJ2-2; CDR3 protein: ASSLLAGGTGELF
V gene: TRBV2; D gene: TRBD1; J gene: TRBJ1-6; CDR3 protein: ARRDRVGSPLH
V gene: TRBV10-3; D gene: TRBD2; J gene: TRBJ2-2; CDR3 protein: AISEGKREGNTGELF
V gene: TRBV6-1; D gene: -; J gene: TRBJ2-7; CDR3 protein: ASSELQTYEQY